This TCR beta chain came from a study of T cell responses to AZD1222 COVID-19 vaccine. The study, taken as a whole, reports: Mostly white British, mostly female donors; authors suggested clonal diversity may be underestimated.

The CDR3 has 14 amino acids. The germline V gene encodes CDR1 SEHNR and CDR2 FQNEAQ (reference sequence). Between the trimmed V and J ends, which lost 0 bases and 7 bases, there was a span of 13 bases. A word on this clone: The antigen is not known.

TCRdb keeps only in-frame clones here, not all; method: immunoSEQ multiplex PCR. Altogether about 130,000 clones are present, 80% to 90% being singletons, with the ten largest covering about 1.6%. The sample in question was peripheral blood, obtained on day 0 of AZD1222 vaccination. The clonotype originates from an adult in good health. V is TRBV7-9 and J is TRBJ2-7; tentative D call: TRBD2 (5 bases). CDR3 amino acids: CASSLASAMGEQYF. The DNA of the CDR3 is TGTGCCAGCAGCTTAGCTAGCGCCATGGGGGAGCAGTACTTC. Supplemented by reference TRBV7-9 and TRBJ2-7, the full variable domain reads DTGVSQNPRHKITKRGQNVTFRCDPISEHNRLYWYRQTLGQGPEFLTYFQNEAQLEKSRLLSDRFSAERPKGSFSTLEIQRTEQGDSAMYLCASSLASAMGEQYFGPGTRLTVT.